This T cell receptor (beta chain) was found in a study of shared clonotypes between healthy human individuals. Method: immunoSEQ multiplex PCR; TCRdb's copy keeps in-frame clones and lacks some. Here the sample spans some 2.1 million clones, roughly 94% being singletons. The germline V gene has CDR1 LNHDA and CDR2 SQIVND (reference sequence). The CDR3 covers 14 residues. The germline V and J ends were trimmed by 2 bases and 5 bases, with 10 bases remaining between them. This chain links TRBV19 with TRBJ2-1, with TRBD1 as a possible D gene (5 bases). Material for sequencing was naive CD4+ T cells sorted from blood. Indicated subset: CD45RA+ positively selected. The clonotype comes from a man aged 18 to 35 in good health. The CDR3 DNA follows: TGTGCCAGTAGTATAATAAGGGGTAACAATGAGCAGTTCTTC. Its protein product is CASSIIRGNNEQFF.